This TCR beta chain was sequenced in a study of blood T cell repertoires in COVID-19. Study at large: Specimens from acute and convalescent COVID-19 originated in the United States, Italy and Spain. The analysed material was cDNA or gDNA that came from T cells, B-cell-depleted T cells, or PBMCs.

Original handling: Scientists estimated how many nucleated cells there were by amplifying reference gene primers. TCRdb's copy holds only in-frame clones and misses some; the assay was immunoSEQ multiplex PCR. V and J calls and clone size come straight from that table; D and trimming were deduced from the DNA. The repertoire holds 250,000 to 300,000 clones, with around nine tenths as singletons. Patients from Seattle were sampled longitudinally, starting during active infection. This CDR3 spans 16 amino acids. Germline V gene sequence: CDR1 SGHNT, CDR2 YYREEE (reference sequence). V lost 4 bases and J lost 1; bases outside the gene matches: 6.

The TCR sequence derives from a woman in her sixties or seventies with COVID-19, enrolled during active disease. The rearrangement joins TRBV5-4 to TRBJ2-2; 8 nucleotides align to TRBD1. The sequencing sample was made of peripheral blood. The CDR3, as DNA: TGTGCCAGCAGCCCGCAGGGGGCGAGGAACACCGGGGAGCTGTTTTTT. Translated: CASSPQGARNTGELFF.